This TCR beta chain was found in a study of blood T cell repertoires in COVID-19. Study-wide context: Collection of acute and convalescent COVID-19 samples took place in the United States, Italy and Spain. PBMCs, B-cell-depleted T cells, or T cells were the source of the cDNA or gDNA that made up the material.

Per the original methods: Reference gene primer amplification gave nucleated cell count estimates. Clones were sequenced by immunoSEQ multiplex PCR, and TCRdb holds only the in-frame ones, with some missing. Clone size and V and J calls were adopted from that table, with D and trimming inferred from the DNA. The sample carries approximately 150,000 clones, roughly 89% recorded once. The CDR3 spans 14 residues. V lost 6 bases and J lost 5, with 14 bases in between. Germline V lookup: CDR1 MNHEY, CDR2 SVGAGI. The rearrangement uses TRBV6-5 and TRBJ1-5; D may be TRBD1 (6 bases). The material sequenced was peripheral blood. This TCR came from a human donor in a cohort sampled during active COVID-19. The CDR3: CASSQDQGYQPQHF. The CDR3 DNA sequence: TGTGCCAGCAGCCAAGACCAGGGGTATCAGCCCCAGCATTTT.